Sequencing of this T cell receptor (beta chain) was carried out in a study of identical twins. The CDR3 spans 17 residues. Germline V lookup: CDR1 SGHDN, CDR2 FVKESK. The junction had 7 bases not matched to a gene; V was cut back by 0 bases and J by 3 bases. Unique molecular identifiers were in the cDNA, with template-switch universal primer binding. From the 5' RACE reads, TCRdb called clonotypes with MiXCR, one entry per CDR3 protein. Of hundreds of thousands of distinct CDR3 sequences listed, less than 9.5% are singletons. This clonotype was picked up a small number of times. The antigen is unknown. Findings and caveats of the study: With abundant cord blood beta clonotypes, insertions were fewer; memory repertoires showed no such pattern. Invariant cells of the MAIT and iNKT types might have partly distorted the zero-insertion analyses. The degree of excess twin sharing was weaker in beta out-of-frame sequences.

The V and J genes are TRBV14 and TRBJ2-3, with TRBD2 matching over 9 bases. Sequenced sample: memory (CD45RO+) T cells sorted from blood. This clonotype originated in a young woman in good health. In DNA, the CDR3 is TGTGCCAGCAGCCAAGATTGGGTGACTAGCGGAACAGATACGCAGTATTTT. Residues: CASSQDWVTSGTDTQYF.